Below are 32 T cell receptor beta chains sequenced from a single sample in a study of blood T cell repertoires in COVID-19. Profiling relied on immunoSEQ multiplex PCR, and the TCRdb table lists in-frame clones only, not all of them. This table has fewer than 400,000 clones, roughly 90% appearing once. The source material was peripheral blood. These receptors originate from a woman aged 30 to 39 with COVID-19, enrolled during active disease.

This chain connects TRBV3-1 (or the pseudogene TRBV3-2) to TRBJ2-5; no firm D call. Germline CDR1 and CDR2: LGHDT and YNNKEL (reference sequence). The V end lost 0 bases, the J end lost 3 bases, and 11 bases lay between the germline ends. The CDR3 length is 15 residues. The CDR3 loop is CASSQDEASEETQYF. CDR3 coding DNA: TGTGCCAGCAGCCAAGATGAAGCGTCGGAAGAGACCCAGTACTTC.

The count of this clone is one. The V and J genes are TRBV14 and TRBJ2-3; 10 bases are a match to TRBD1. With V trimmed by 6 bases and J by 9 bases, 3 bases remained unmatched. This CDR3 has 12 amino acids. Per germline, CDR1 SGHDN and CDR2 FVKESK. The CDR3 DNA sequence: TGTGCCAGCAGTTGGACAGGGGGAACGCAGTATTTT. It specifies CASSWTGGTQYF.

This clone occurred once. In DNA, the CDR3 is TGCGCCAGCAGCTTGGAGGGACATTTCTTTTCTGGGGCCAACGTCCTGACTTTC. Amino acid sequence: CASSLEGHFFSGANVLTF. The chain combines TRBV5-1 with TRBJ2-6; a weak D match, TRBD1 (6 bases). The V end was cut by 0 bases, the J end by 1 base, with 14 bases between. Germline V gives CDR1 SGHRS, CDR2 YFSETQ. This CDR3 is built from 18 residues.

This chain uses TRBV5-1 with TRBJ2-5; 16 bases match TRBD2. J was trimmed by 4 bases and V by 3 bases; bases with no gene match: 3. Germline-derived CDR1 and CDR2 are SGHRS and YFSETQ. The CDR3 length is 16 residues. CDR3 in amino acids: CASSSGLAGGGETQYF. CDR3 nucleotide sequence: TGCGCCAGCAGCTCGGGACTAGCGGGAGGGGGAGAGACCCAGTACTTC.

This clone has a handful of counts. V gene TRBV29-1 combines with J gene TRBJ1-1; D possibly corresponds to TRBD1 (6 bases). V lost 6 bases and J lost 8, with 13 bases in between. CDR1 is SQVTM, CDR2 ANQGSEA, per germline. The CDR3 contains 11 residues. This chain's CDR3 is CSVTDTGEAFF. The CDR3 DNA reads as TGCAGCGTCACAGATACAGGGGAAGCTTTCTTT.

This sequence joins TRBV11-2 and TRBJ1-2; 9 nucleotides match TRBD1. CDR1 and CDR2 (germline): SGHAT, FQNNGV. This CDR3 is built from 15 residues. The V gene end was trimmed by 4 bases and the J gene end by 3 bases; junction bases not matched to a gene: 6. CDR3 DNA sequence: TGTGCCAGCAGCTCAAAAACAGGGGGCGACTATGGCTACACCTTC. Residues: CASSSKTGGDYGYTF.

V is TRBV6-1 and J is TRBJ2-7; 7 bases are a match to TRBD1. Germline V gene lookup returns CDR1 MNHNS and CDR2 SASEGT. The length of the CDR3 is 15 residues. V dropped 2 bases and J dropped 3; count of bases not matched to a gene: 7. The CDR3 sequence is CASSEWPGQLYEQYF. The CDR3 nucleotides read TGTGCCAGCAGTGAATGGCCGGGACAGCTCTACGAGCAGTACTTC.

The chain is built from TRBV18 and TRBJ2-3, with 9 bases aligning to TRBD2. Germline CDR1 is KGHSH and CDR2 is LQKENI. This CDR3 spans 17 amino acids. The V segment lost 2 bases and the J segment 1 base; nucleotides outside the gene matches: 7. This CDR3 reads CASSPVSSGTGTDTQYF. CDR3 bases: TGTGCCAGCTCACCAGTTTCTAGCGGGACTGGCACAGATACGCAGTATTTT.

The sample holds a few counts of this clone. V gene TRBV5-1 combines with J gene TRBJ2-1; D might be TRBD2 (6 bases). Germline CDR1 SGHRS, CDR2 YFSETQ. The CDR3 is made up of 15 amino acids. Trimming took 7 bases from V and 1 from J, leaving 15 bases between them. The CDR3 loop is CASLPSVESYNEQFF. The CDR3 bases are TGCGCCAGCCTCCCTAGCGTTGAATCCTACAATGAGCAGTTCTTC.

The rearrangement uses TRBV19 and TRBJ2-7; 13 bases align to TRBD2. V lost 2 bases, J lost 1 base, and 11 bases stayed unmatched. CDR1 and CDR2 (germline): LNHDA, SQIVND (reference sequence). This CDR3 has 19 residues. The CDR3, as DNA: TGTGCCAGTAGTATAAGGGGACTAGCGGGACGGAAGGGGTCCTACGAGCAGTACTTC. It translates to CASSIRGLAGRKGSYEQYF.

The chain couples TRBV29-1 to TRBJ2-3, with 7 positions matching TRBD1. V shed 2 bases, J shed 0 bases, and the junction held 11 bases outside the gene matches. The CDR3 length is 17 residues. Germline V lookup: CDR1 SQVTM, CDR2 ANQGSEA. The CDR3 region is CSVERGQAYSSTDTQYF. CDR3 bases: TGCAGCGTTGAAAGGGGGCAGGCCTATTCTAGCACAGATACGCAGTATTTT.

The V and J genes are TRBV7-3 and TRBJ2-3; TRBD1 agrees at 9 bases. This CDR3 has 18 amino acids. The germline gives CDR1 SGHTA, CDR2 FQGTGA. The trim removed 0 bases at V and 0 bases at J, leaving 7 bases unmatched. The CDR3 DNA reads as TGTGCCAGCAGCTTAACGTCGGGACAGGGAACTAGCACAGATACGCAGTATTTT. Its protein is CASSLTSGQGTSTDTQYF.

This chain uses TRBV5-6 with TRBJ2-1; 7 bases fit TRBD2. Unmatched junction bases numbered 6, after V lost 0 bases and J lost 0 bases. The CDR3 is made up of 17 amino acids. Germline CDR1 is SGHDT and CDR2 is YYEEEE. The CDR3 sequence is CASSLGGGRPSYNEQFF. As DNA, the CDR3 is TGTGCCAGCAGCTTGGGGGGCGGGAGACCCTCCTACAATGAGCAGTTCTTC.

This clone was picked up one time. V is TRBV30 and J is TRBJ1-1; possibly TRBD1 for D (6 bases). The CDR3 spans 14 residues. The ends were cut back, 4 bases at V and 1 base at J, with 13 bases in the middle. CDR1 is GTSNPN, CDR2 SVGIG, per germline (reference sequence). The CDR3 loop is CAWNQQGGNTEAFF. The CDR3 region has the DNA TGTGCCTGGAATCAACAGGGTGGGAACACTGAAGCTTTCTTT.

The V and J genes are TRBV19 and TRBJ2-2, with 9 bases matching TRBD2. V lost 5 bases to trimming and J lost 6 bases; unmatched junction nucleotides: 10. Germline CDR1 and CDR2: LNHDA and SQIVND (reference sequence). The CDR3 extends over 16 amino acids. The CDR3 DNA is TGTGCCAGTAGTCTCGGCGGGAGGGGGATGGCCGGGGAGCTGTTTTTT. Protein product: CASSLGGRGMAGELFF. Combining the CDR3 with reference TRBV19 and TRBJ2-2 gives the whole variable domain DGGITQSPKYLFRKEGQNVTLSCEQNLNHDAMYWYRQDPGQGLRLIYYSQIVNDFQKGDIAEGYSVSREKKESFPLTVTSAQKNPTAFYLCASSLGGRGMAGELFFGEGSRLTVL.

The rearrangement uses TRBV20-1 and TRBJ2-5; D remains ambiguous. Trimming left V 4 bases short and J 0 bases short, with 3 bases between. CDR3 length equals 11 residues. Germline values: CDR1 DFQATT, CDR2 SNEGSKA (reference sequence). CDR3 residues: CSATDQETQYF. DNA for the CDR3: TGCAGTGCTACAGACCAAGAGACCCAGTACTTC.

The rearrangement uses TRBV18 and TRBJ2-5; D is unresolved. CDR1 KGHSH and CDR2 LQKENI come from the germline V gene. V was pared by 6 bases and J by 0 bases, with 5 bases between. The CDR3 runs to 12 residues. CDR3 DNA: TGTGCCAGCTCGTCCGACCAAGAGACCCAGTACTTC. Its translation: CASSSDQETQYF.

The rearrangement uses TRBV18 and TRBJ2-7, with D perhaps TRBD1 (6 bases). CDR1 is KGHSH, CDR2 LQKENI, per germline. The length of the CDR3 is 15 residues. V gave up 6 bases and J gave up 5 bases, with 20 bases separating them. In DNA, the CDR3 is TGTGCCAGCTCTCTTCTCACAGGGATAGGTAACGAGCAGTACTTC. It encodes CASSLLTGIGNEQYF.

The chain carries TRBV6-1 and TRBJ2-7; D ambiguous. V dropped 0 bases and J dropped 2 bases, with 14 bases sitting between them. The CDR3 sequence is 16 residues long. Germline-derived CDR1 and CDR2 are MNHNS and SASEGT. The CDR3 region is CASSEAQAEPPYEQYF. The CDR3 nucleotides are TGTGCCAGCAGTGAAGCGCAGGCAGAACCTCCCTACGAGCAGTACTTC.

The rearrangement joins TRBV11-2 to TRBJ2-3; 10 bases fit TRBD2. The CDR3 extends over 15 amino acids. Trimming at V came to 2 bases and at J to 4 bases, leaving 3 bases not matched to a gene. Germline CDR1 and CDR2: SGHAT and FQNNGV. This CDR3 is CASSLSGRGADTQYF. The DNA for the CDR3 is TGTGCCAGCAGCTTAAGCGGGAGGGGCGCAGATACGCAGTATTTT.

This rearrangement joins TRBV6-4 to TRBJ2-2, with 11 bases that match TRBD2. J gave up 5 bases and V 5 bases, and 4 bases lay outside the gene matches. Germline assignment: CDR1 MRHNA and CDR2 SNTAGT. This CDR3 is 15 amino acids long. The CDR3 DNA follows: TGTGCCAGCAGTCCACTAGCGGGAGTAACCGGGGAGCTGTTTTTT. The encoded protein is CASSPLAGVTGELFF.

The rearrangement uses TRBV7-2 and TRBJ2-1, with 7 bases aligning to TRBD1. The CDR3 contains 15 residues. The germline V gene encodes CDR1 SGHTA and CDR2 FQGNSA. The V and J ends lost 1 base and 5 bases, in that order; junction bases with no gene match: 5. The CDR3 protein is CASSLEGQAHNEQFF. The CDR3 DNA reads TGTGCCAGCAGCTTAGAAGGACAGGCCCACAATGAGCAGTTCTTC.

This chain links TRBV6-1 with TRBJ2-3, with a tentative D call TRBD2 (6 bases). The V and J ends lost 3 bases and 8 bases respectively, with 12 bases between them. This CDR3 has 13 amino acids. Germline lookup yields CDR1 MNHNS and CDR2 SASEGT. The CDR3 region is CASSDWRAPTQYF. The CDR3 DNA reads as TGTGCCAGCAGTGATTGGAGGGCCCCTACGCAGTATTTT.

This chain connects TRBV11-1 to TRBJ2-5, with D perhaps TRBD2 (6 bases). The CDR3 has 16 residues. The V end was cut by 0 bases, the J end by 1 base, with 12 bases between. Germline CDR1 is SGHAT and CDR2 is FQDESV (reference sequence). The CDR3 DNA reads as TGTGCCAGCAGCTTAGCGGTTAGCGGAATCCAAGAGACCCAGTACTTC. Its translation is CASSLAVSGIQETQYF.

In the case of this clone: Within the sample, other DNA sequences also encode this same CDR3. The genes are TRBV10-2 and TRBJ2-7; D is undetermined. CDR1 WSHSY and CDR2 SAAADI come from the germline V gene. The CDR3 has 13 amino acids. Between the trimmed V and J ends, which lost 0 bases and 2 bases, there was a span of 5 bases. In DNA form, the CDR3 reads TGCGCCAGCAGTGAGTCAGAGACCTACGAGCAGTACTTC. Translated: CASSESETYEQYF.

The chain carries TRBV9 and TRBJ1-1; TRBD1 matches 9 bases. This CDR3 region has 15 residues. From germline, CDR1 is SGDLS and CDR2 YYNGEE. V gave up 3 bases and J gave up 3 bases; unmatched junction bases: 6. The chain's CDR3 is CASSAVGQGDTEAFF. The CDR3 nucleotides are TGTGCCAGCAGCGCCGTGGGACAGGGCGACACTGAAGCTTTCTTT.

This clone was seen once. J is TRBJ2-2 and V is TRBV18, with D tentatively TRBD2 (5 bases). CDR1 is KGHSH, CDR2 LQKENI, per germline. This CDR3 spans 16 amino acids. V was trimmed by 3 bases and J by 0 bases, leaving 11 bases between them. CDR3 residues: CASSPWTFANTGELFF. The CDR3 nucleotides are TGTGCCAGCTCACCTTGGACTTTCGCGAACACCGGGGAGCTGTTTTTT.

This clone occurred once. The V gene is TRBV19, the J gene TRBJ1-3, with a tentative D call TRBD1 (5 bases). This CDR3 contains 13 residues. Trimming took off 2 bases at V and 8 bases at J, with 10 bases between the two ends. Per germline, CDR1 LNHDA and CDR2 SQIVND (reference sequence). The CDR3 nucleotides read TGTGCCAGTAGTATAAGGGGTGCGGACACCATATATTTT. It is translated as CASSIRGADTIYF. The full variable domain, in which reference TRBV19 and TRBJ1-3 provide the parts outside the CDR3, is DGGITQSPKYLFRKEGQNVTLSCEQNLNHDAMYWYRQDPGQGLRLIYYSQIVNDFQKGDIAEGYSVSREKKESFPLTVTSAQKNPTAFYLCASSIRGADTIYFGEGSWLTVV.

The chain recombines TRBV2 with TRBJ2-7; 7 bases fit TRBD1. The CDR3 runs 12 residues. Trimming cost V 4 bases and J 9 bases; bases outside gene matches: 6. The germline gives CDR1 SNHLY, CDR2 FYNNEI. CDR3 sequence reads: CASSGDSTVQYF. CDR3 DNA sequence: TGTGCCAGCAGTGGGGACAGTACGGTGCAGTACTTC.

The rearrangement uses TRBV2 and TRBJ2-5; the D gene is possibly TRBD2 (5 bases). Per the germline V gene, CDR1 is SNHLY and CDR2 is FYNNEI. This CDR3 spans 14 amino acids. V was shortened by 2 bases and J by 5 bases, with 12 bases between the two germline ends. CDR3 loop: CASSERYGSETQYF. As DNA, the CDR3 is TGTGCCAGCAGTGAACGTTATGGGAGCGAGACCCAGTACTTC. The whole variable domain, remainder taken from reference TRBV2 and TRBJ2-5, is EPEVTQTPSHQVTQMGQEVILRCVPISNHLYFYWYRQILGQKVEFLVSFYNNEISEKSEIFDDQFSVERPDGSNFTLKIRSTKLEDSAMYFCASSERYGSETQYFGPGTRLLVL.

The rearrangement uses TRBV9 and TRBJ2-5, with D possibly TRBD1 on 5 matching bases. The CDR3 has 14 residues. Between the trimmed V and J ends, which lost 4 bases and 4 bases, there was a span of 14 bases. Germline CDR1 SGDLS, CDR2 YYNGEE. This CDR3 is CASSPTGFRETQYF. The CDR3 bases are TGTGCCAGCAGCCCTACAGGCTTCCGAGAGACCCAGTACTTC.

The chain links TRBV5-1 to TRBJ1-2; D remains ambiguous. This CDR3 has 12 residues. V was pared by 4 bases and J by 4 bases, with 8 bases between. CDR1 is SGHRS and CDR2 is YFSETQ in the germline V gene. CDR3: CASSLSSYGYTF. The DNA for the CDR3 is TGCGCCAGCAGCCTTTCCAGCTATGGCTACACCTTC.